These T cell receptor beta chains were read from a single sample in a study of siplizumab effects on memory and regulatory T cells. TCRdb keeps only in-frame clones here, not all; method: immunoSEQ multiplex PCR. The sample yields about 82,000 clones, 80% to 90% seen once. Sequencing was performed on Tregs sorted from blood. These receptors were obtained from a human donor in good health. The CDR3 runs from the conserved cysteine through the conserved F or W. The D gene is left open where the match is weak. A row's size may be missing; if present it is once, few, many or a size class.

-	17	TRBJ2-6	TRBV11-2	-	CASSLERLASGANVLTF	TGTGCCAGCAGCTTAGAAAGGCTCGCCTCCGGGGCCAACGTCCTGACTTTC
-	14	TRBJ1-5	TRBV6-6	TRBD1	CASRTGGPDQPQHF	TGTGCCAGCAGGACAGGGGGCCCCGATCAGCCCCAGCATTTT
-	15	TRBJ2-3	TRBV29-1	TRBD1	CSVNVRGRYTDTQYF	TGCAGCGTTAACGTTAGGGGGCGCTACACAGATACGCAGTATTTT
-	15	TRBJ1-2	TRBV4-2	-	CASSHIGGEGYGYTF	TGTGCCAGCAGCCACATTGGGGGGGAGGGGTATGGCTACACCTTC
-	15	TRBJ2-7	TRBV19	TRBD2	CASSPQRGGFYEQYF	TGTGCCAGTAGCCCACAGCGGGGGGGCTTCTACGAGCAGTACTTC
-	14	TRBJ2-3	TRBV7-9	-	CASSLAGGTDTQYF	TGTGCCAGCAGCTTAGCAGGGGGCACAGATACGCAGTATTTT
-	14	TRBJ1-1	TRBV9	-	CASSTRGGNTEAFF	TGTGCCAGCAGCACGAGAGGGGGGAACACTGAAGCTTTCTTT
-	16	TRBJ2-1	TRBV12-2	-	CASRTGLAGGPREQFF	TGTGCAAGTCGAACGGGACTAGCGGGGGGCCCCCGAGAGCAGTTCTTC
-	15	TRBJ1-2	TRBV15	TRBD1	CATRPGDSVYYGYTF	TGTGCCACCAGGCCAGGGGACAGCGTTTATTATGGCTACACCTTC
-	16	TRBJ2-5	TRBV11-2	-	CASSLMFSGTGETQYF	TGTGCCAGCAGCTTAATGTTCTCAGGGACCGGGGAGACCCAGTACTTC
-	12	TRBJ1-2	TRBV29-1	TRBD1	CSPGQAFYGYTF	TGCAGCCCGGGACAGGCCTTCTATGGCTACACCTTC
-	14	TRBJ1-2	TRBV28	TRBD1	CASAPGQGNYGYTF	TGTGCCAGCGCTCCCGGACAGGGCAACTATGGCTACACCTTC
-	14	TRBJ2-2	TRBV10-1	-	CASSEGGRTGELFF	TGCGCCAGCAGTGAAGGGGGAAGGACCGGGGAGCTGTTTTTT
-	16	TRBJ2-5	TRBV7-9	TRBD1	CASSLVPRGPGETQYF	TGTGCCAGCAGCTTAGTCCCCAGGGGGCCGGGGGAGACCCAGTACTTC
-	20	TRBJ1-3	TRBV4-3	TRBD1	CASSQDIGGPGQVSGNTIYF	TGCGCCAGCAGCCAAGATATCGGCGGACCGGGACAGGTTTCTGGAAACACCATATATTTT
-	10	TRBJ2-3	TRBV20-1	-	CSARGDTQYF	TGCAGTGCTAGGGGAGATACGCAGTATTTT
-	15	TRBJ1-1	TRBV6-1	TRBD1	CASSARRGQGTEAFF	TGTGCCAGCAGTGCTCGCAGGGGGCAAGGCACTGAAGCTTTCTTT
-	15	TRBJ2-3	TRBV19	-	CASSFRLYTADTQYF	TGTGCCAGTAGTTTCCGACTGTATACCGCAGATACGCAGTATTTT
-	16	TRBJ1-2	TRBV7-9	-	CASSLFDPGGAYGYTF	TGTGCCAGCAGCTTATTTGACCCCGGGGGCGCGTATGGCTACACCTTC
-	13	TRBJ1-4	TRBV7-2	-	CASSRRREEKLFF	TGTGCCAGCAGCCGCCGTCGGGAGGAAAAACTGTTTTTT
-	15	TRBJ2-1	TRBV4-1	-	CASSQGQGGSNEQFF	TGCGCCAGCAGCCAAGGGCAGGGAGGTAGCAATGAGCAGTTCTTC
once	15	TRBJ2-3	TRBV11-1	TRBD1	CASSSRDRATDTQYF	TGTGCCAGCAGCTCCCGGGACAGGGCGACAGATACGCAGTATTTT
-	14	TRBJ1-1	TRBV6-5	TRBD1	CASRSDRGSAEAFF	TGTGCCAGCAGGTCCGACAGGGGTAGCGCTGAAGCTTTCTTT
-	17	TRBJ1-2	TRBV11-3	-	CASSLSWTDQINYGYTF	TGTGCCAGCAGCTTAAGCTGGACGGACCAGATTAACTATGGCTACACCTTC
-	15	TRBJ2-5	TRBV5-5	-	CASSVPTGAQETQYF	TGTGCCAGCAGCGTCCCGACGGGGGCTCAAGAGACCCAGTACTTC
-	15	TRBJ2-1	TRBV7-3	-	CASSSGTSTYNEQFF	TGTGCCAGCAGCTCCGGGACCTCTACCTACAATGAGCAGTTCTTC
-	15	TRBJ2-5	TRBV4-2	-	CASSQEGSAQETQYF	TGTGCCAGCAGCCAAGAAGGCTCAGCCCAAGAGACCCAGTACTTC
-	11	TRBJ1-1	TRBV7-8	-	CASSLNTEAFF	TGTGCCAGCAGCTTAAACACTGAAGCTTTCTTT
few	15	TRBJ1-3	TRBV9	-	CASSVEGFGGNTIYF	TGTGCCAGCAGCGTAGAGGGATTCGGTGGAAACACCATATATTTT
-	12	TRBJ1-2	TRBV7-9	-	CASSLDAYGYTF	TGTGCCAGCAGCTTAGACGCTTATGGCTACACCTTC
-	14	TRBJ1-1	TRBV5-1	-	CASSYATGYTEAFF	TGCGCCAGCAGCTACGCAACAGGGTACACTGAAGCTTTCTTT
-	15	TRBJ2-6	TRBV11-2	-	CASSSPPVGANVLTF	TGTGCCAGCAGCTCCCCCCCGGTAGGGGCCAACGTCCTGACTTTC
-	13	TRBJ2-3	TRBV5-1	-	CASSFRGTDTQYF	TGCGCCAGCAGCTTTAGGGGCACAGATACGCAGTATTTT
-	14	TRBJ1-5	TRBV11-2	TRBD1	CASLGGQDGQPQHF	TGTGCCAGCTTAGGGGGACAGGATGGTCAGCCCCAGCATTTT
-	13	TRBJ2-7	TRBV12-5	TRBD1	CASGPPTGNEQYF	TGTGCTAGTGGTCCCCCGACAGGGAACGAGCAGTACTTC
-	15	TRBJ2-3	TRBV5-4	TRBD2	CASSLVAGGGNTQYF	TGTGCCAGCAGCTTAGTAGCGGGGGGTGGAAATACGCAGTATTTT
-	14	TRBJ2-3	TRBV12-5	-	CASGLGGGGDTQYF	TGTGCTAGTGGTTTAGGAGGGGGCGGAGATACGCAGTATTTT
-	13	TRBJ1-1	TRBV5-4	TRBD1	CASSGDRVGVAFF	TGTGCCAGCAGCGGGGACAGGGTGGGGGTTGCTTTCTTT
-	13	TRBJ1-2	TRBV6-1	TRBD1	CASSERDRKGYTF	TGTGCCAGCAGTGAACGGGACAGGAAAGGCTACACCTTC